This T cell receptor (beta chain) was identified during a study of cytomegalovirus exposure and HLA in healthy donors listed by TCRdb under 2017. The study in broad terms: According to an earlier analysis of several hundred of the donors, about 179 million T cells yielded approximately 120 million unique TCR beta sequences and less than 300 Gb of sequence data. Roughly 310 gigabases of sequencing data and roughly 90 million unique TCR sequences were included in an early release covering about 700 HLA-typed donors. Of the 398 genotyped donors, about 80% fell in the genetic ancestry cluster associated with self-reported Caucasian donors. The study was designed to test whether signatures of past pathogen exposure could be identified by cataloging public T cell receptors. The study used immunosequencing to profile the T cell repertoires of approximately 690 subjects and linked those repertoires to cytomegalovirus serostatus. In addition to the first cohort of several hundred subjects, a separate validation cohort of around 110 different subjects was used. To predict cytomegalovirus infection status, the study combined high-throughput TCR immunosequencing, statistical association of individual TCRs with disease status, and machine learning. To study patterns of TCR occurrence, a later analysis re-analyzed previously published TCR beta repertoires from 650 to 750 donors and added high-resolution HLA genotyping. The later analysis used no new phenotypic data to find candidate immune exposures, relying instead on TCR beta sequences and their occurrence across donors. An earlier analysis of some 600 of the donors applied high-throughput TCR beta sequencing to assess whether each TCR beta V gene segment acted as functional or pseudogenic. Donor age, sex, ethnicity and CMV serostatus were compiled together with the repertoire data. Genome-wide SNP genotypes for about 55% of the roughly 670 donors were used in a later genetic analysis, which treated that subset as a discovery cohort. Every discovery cohort repertoire had been produced on one sequencing platform. Class I and class II HLA loci were covered by the typing at four-digit resolution. The number of donors typed differed by locus, with about 629-640 for A, B, C, DRB1 and DQB1, roughly 550 for DQA1, over 600 for DPA1, and about 450 for DPB1. A handful of DR-DQ haplotypes were handled as single units for association and clustering because linkage in the cohort was strong. Among around 400 genotyped donors of the cohort, an average of around 220,000 unique TCR beta nucleotide sequences was sequenced per donor, of which 15% to 20% were non-productive.

The CDR3 numbers 15 residues from cysteine through phenylalanine. Only the CDR3 DNA is retained, 45 bases long and in frame from the first base. A distance of 11 bases separates the germline ends of V and J, which lose 2 bases and 0 bases respectively. Reading the germline V gene gives CDR1 MNHEY and CDR2 SVGAGI. On this clone: This clone's antigen is unknown. The record has no base qualities; no much larger clone is one base away.

Library preparation used the immunoSEQ multiplex PCR assay. For the multiplex PCR, a mixture combining 60 forward primers for TCR Vbeta segments and 13 reverse primers for TCR Jbeta segments was used. Amplification of the CDR3 region of rearranged TCR beta genes was performed with a multiplex PCR assay on genomic DNA. On the Illumina HiSeq System, the amplified TCR beta libraries were sequenced as 87-base-pair reads. The published analysis was carried out like this. Across the 640 or so repertoires, a later analysis counted some 80 million unique TCR beta chains, 9 million to 14 million of which were shared by at least two donors. Raw reads were error-corrected and collapsed into unique sequences with a nearest-neighbor algorithm that merged closely related sequences to remove PCR and sequencing errors. V, D and J gene segments were assigned by aligning CDR3 sequences to IMGT reference sequences. For a sequence to be retained, at least a six-nucleotide match to both a V gene segment and a J gene segment was required. Rearrangements were called productive when the CDR3 lacked stop codons and stayed in frame with V and J; all others were non-productive. Following IMGT convention, CDR3 was defined as the stretch from the second conserved V-encoded cysteine up to the conserved J-encoded phenylalanine. The earlier analysis of 500 to 650 of the donors excluded any sequence lacking an unambiguous match to a single V gene segment. In an earlier analysis of approximately 550 of the donors, V segments were called functional above 56.7% productive rearrangements and were called segregating when the between-donor standard deviation exceeded 5%. A statistical classification framework was built for diagnosing cytomegalovirus status from the catalog of TCR beta chain sequences. In a later analysis, V and J genes were assigned by comparing TCR nucleotide sequences against IMGT/GENE-DB human TR gene sequences. Using the TCRdist pipeline, a later analysis assigned CDR3 sequences along with most-parsimonious VDJ recombination scenarios. In a later analysis, every TCR beta chain was defined by the combination of its CDR3 amino acid sequence and its V-gene family, and reads without a unique V-gene family were dropped. In a later analysis, around 650 highly shared, low-generation-probability nucleotide sequences were removed to address suspected cross-contamination and a sequencing artifact. In a later analysis, a clonal expansion index was calculated for each public chain from normalized within-repertoire ranks of inferred template counts. In a later analysis, generation probabilities were computed with a VDJ recombination model fitted to out-of-frame rearrangements, and the resulting probabilities were checked against IGoR. A later analysis scored TCR-TCR, TCR-HLA and TCR-CMV co-occurrence with hypergeometric tests, applying a repertoire-size bias correction to TCR pairs. In a later analysis, false discovery rates were estimated by permuting HLA or CMV assignments 20 times. In a later analysis, co-occurring TCRs were grouped with DBSCAN, and TCRdist sequence similarity was added when clustering was performed within HLA-allele-positive subsets. Repertoires with fewer than 30,000 or more than 120,000 public chains, plus five repertoires with anomalous nucleotide sharing, were excluded from co-occurrence clustering. TCRdb obtained this table from immuneACCESS and retained in-frame rearrangements with V and J assigned. These tables miss some clones; where compared with another copy, unresolved V genes account for less than half of the shortfall, and the remainder is unexplained. V, J and clone size were drawn from that table, and D and trimming were deduced from the DNA. Present in this sample are around 130,000 clones, 75% of which were seen just once. Nearly 3% of the sample is in the top ten clones.

General study outcomes and caveats: A further reported finding was that TCR beta sequences accurately predicted the HLA-A and HLA-B alleles for most subjects in the first cohort. Linkage disequilibrium might explain the correlated functional status among segregating V segments, but an unknown experimental factor could not be ruled out. In vitro tests confirmed that a few of the cytomegalovirus-associated TCR beta chains recognize cytomegalovirus antigens. In an earlier analysis of about 600 of the donors, most TCR beta V segments appeared in productive rearrangements about 90% or about 30% of the time, broadly matching IMGT annotations. In the study, about 150 TCR beta chains were listed as associated with cytomegalovirus. Because counts were too low, seventeen rarely observed V segments, including chromosome 9 orphons, were left out of the earlier analysis of 500 to 650 of the donors. When HLA alleles, especially DR and DQ, strongly co-occurred, TCR associations were difficult to assign to individual alleles. A cluster of highly shared sequence variants was judged likely to be a technical artifact of the sequencing pipeline. Some IMGT-functional V segments, including TRBV6-2 and TRBV6-3, could not be told apart with the 87-base-pair reads, so those segments were excluded. While some public TCRs were present in many individuals, most TCR sequences turned up only very rarely across donors. According to a later analysis, TCR association rates differed among HLA loci, with DRB1 alleles showing the most associated TCRs and HLA-C alleles showing the fewest. The only immune exposure information available for the cohort was CMV serostatus. Compared with equally common non-associated chains, HLA-associated TCR beta chains in a later analysis were more clonally expanded and had lower generation probabilities. The authors suggested that the approach could potentially be extended to other disease states and immunological phenotypes. The classifier was reported to diagnose cytomegalovirus status with high specificity and sensitivity in both the original cohort and the validation cohort. In a later analysis, about 17,000 TCR beta sequences were associated with specific HLA alleles at a false discovery rate of 0.05. Several of the top co-occurrence clusters appeared to be linked to parvovirus B19, influenza, CMV and Epstein-Barr virus, according to a later analysis. This cohort had only TCR beta chains sequenced, and the lack of alpha or paired-chain data limited which features could be detected. A later genetic analysis associated a missense DCLRE1C variant with V-gene and J-gene trimming of TCR beta chains, and an independent cohort replicated the association. Presence/absence analyses assumed roughly uniform sequencing depth across donors, an assumption that may not hold. Most CMV-associated TCR beta chains appeared to be HLA-restricted in a later analysis, and the HLA associations seemed to be driven largely by CMV exposure. A later genetic analysis reported fewer N-insertions in productive TCRs among donors in an Asian-associated ancestry cluster than the approximately 670-donor mean. HLA typing was unavailable for some donors at each locus, so association tests used only the typed subset.

In total, approximately 690 healthy bone marrow donors made up the cohort. At the time of sampling, all cohort members were nominally healthy, though unrecorded immune exposures were likely present. The donor was CMV seropositive and was included in the group of 250 to 300 seropositive cohort members. A peripheral blood sample was collected from each donor, and TCR beta sequencing was performed on peripheral blood mononuclear cells. The Qiagen DNeasy Blood Extraction Kit was used to extract genomic DNA from the blood cell samples. The V gene is TRBV6-5 and the J gene is TRBJ2-7; no D gene call is confident. The sample was PBMCs. This receptor was taken from a woman in her thirties or forties in good health and CMV-seropositive. The bases are TGTGCCAGCAGTTACGGTTCCCTAGGCTCCTACGAGCAGTACTTC. The resulting protein is CASSYGSLGSYEQYF.